This T cell receptor beta chain comes out of a study of blood T cell repertoires in COVID-19. Study information: Some COVID-19 samples were acute and others convalescent; all came from the United States, Italy and Spain.

The authors' processing: Reference gene primer amplification gave nucleated cell count estimates. TCRdb's table, derived via immunoSEQ multiplex PCR, lists solely in-frame clones and lacks some. V and J calls and clone size are given by that table; D and trimming were obtained from the DNA. The sample lists roughly 300,000 clones; 85% to 90% were seen once. Germline CDR1 reads SGHVS; CDR2 reads FQNEAQ. The CDR3 is 13 residues long. V lost 2 bases and J 6 bases, leaving 10 bases between the germline ends. This sequence joins TRBV7-8 and TRBJ1-2; no clear D gene. The TCR comes from a human donor in a cohort sampled during active COVID-19. What was sequenced was peripheral blood. The CDR3 DNA sequence: TGTGCCAGCAGCTTATTTTCACAGAATGGCTACACCTTC. It translates to CASSLFSQNGYTF.